This T cell receptor (beta chain) was identified in a study of blood T cell repertoires in COVID-19. Study information: Sites across the United States, Italy and Spain contributed samples from acute and convalescent COVID-19. PBMCs, B-cell-depleted T cells, or T cells provided the cDNA or gDNA that made up the material.

This CDR3 is 19 amino acids long. The V and J ends lost 1 base and 4 bases, in that order; junction bases with no gene match: 18. CDR1 is LGHDT, CDR2 YNNKEL, per germline (reference sequence). Authors' data handling: Scientists estimated how many nucleated cells there were by amplifying reference gene primers. Assay: immunoSEQ multiplex PCR; the TCRdb copy retains only in-frame clones and omits some. Clonal size and the V and J genes are those of that table, whereas D and trimming came from the DNA. Here the sample spans fewer than 500,000 clones, about nine tenths being singletons. This sequence joins TRBV3-1 (or the pseudogene TRBV3-2) and TRBJ1-2; TRBD1 matches at 7 bases. This clonotype was obtained from a woman younger than 45 with active or convalescent COVID-19. Sequences were obtained from peripheral blood. For the CDR3, the DNA is TGTGCCAGCAGCCAAGGGTCCAGTCTTGGAGGGGGCGATTTCTATGGCTACACCTTC. Translating it yields CASSQGSSLGGGDFYGYTF.